These 19 T cell receptor beta chains came from one sample sequenced in a study of cytomegalovirus exposure and HLA in healthy donors. TCRdb's copy holds only in-frame clones and misses some; the assay was immunoSEQ multiplex PCR. The sample includes 35,000 to 50,000 clones, roughly nine tenths of them seen just once. The sequencing input was PBMCs. These receptors were obtained from a man younger than 35 in good health and CMV-seronegative.

The chain uses TRBV7-2 and TRBJ1-5; D gene ambiguous. Germline lookup yields CDR1 SGHTA and CDR2 FQGNSA. Trimming stripped 0 bases from V and 3 bases from J, with 15 bases between. This CDR3 has 17 amino acids. The chain's CDR3 is CASSLALGRPLNQPQHF. The CDR3 region has the DNA TGTGCCAGCAGCTTAGCGCTCGGGAGGCCCCTCAATCAGCCCCAGCATTTT.

The CDR3 loop is CASSYSPGEADYEQYF. CDR3 coding DNA: TGTGCCAGCAGTTACTCGCCGGGGGAGGCAGACTACGAGCAGTACTTC. The V and J genes are TRBV6-5 and TRBJ2-7; D perhaps matches TRBD2 (6 bases). The ends were cut back, 0 bases at V and 3 bases at J, with 15 bases in the middle. This CDR3 region has 16 residues. Germline CDR1 reads MNHEY; CDR2 reads SVGAGI.

In this sample, this clone turned up a few times. The chain joins TRBV10-3 to TRBJ2-2; D unresolved. The length of the CDR3 is 13 residues. CDR1 is ENHRY and CDR2 is SYGVKD in the germline V gene. Trimming stripped 0 bases from V and 3 bases from J, with 2 bases between. The CDR3 nucleotides are TGTGCCATCAGTGAGTCCTACACCGGGGAGCTGTTTTTT. Its translation is CAISESYTGELFF.

This rearrangement joins TRBV19 to TRBJ2-2; D remains ambiguous. The CDR3 has 13 amino acids. CDR1 is LNHDA and CDR2 is SQIVND in the germline V gene (reference sequence). V was trimmed by 6 bases and J by 6 bases, leaving 11 bases between them. As DNA, the CDR3 is TGTGCCAGTAGCCCCGGGTCGGCCGGGGAGCTGTTTTTT. Its translation is CASSPGSAGELFF.

This clone was picked up one time. The chain links TRBV7-2 to TRBJ2-1; TRBD2 matches at 10 bases. V lost 4 bases to trimming and J lost 7 bases; unmatched junction nucleotides: 4. The CDR3 runs to 14 residues. Germline V CDR1 and CDR2: SGHTA, FQGNSA. DNA for the CDR3: TGTGCCAGCAGCTCTAGCGGGGGCCCGAATGAGCAGTTCTTC. Translating gives CASSSSGGPNEQFF.

The CDR3: CASSLYNEKLFF. CDR3 nucleotides: TGTGCCAGCAGCTTATATAATGAAAAACTGTTTTTT. V gene TRBV7-8 combines with J gene TRBJ1-4; the D is unclear. This CDR3 has 12 residues. Trimming took off 2 bases at V and 4 bases at J, with 2 bases between the two ends. The germline V gene has CDR1 SGHVS and CDR2 FQNEAQ.

This clone has more than one count but fewer than ten. The chain is built from TRBV5-1 and TRBJ2-5, with D unresolved. V lost 4 bases to trimming and J lost 1 base, with 11 bases between them. The CDR3 totals 14 residues. The V gene's germline CDR1 is SGHRS and CDR2 YFSETQ. The CDR3 DNA is TGCGCCAGCAGCCTCAACTCCGCCCAAGAGACCCAGTACTTC. It codes for CASSLNSAQETQYF.

The V call is TRBV6-5, the J call TRBJ1-1; 7 bases line up with TRBD1. The CDR3 is 14 amino acids. CDR1 is MNHEY, CDR2 SVGAGI, per germline. With V trimmed by 6 bases and J by 5 bases, 9 bases remained unmatched. Here the CDR3 reads CASRIDRVGTEAFF. The CDR3 DNA follows: TGTGCCAGCAGGATAGACAGGGTCGGGACTGAAGCTTTCTTT.

The chain links TRBV18 to TRBJ2-7, with 11 bases fitting TRBD2. The CDR3 runs 13 residues. Germline-derived CDR1 and CDR2 are KGHSH and LQKENI. Trimming removed 6 bases from V and 4 bases from J; junction bases left unmatched: 2. The CDR3 here is CASSPSGGYEQYF. The CDR3 DNA reads TGTGCCAGCTCCCCTAGCGGGGGGTACGAGCAGTACTTC.

This clone was found once. The chain carries TRBV7-3 and TRBJ2-7; 11 positions match TRBD2. Germline CDR1 is SGHTA and CDR2 is FQGTGA. The CDR3 sequence is 15 residues long. With V trimmed by 3 bases and J by 2 bases, 3 bases remained unmatched. DNA of the CDR3: TGTGCCAGCAGCTTGACTAGCGGGGCGCCCTACGAGCAGTACTTC. It translates to CASSLTSGAPYEQYF.

J is TRBJ2-7 and V is TRBV28; 10 bases are shared with TRBD2. This CDR3 is built from 15 residues. Germline V gives CDR1 MDHEN, CDR2 SYDVKM. With 4 bases clipped from V and 4 bases from J, the junction kept 7 bases outside the gene matches. CDR3 sequence (DNA): TGTGCCAGCAGTTCTGGACTAGCGGTATCGTACGAGCAGTACTTC. This codes for CASSSGLAVSYEQYF.

The chain is built from TRBV19 and TRBJ1-1; no firm D call. Germline CDR1 reads LNHDA; CDR2 reads SQIVND (reference sequence). V lost 4 bases, J lost 1 base, and 10 bases lay in between. There are 14 residues in the CDR3. The CDR3 protein is CASSTTRQNTEAFF. Here the CDR3 DNA reads TGTGCCAGTAGTACAACTAGACAGAACACTGAAGCTTTCTTT.

The V and J genes are TRBV19 and TRBJ2-3; TRBD1 aligns across 7 bases. V was pared by 3 bases and J by 5 bases, with 5 bases of the junction left unmatched. Germline values: CDR1 LNHDA, CDR2 SQIVND (reference sequence). CDR3 length: 14 residues. CDR3 region: CASSIRGQLDTQYF. CDR3 in DNA: TGTGCCAGTAGTATCAGGGGACAGTTAGATACGCAGTATTTT.

The gene calls are TRBV4-1 and TRBJ2-3, with TRBD2 matching 11 bases. Losses at the gene ends were 6 bases for V and 1 base for J; bases not matched to a gene: 3. The CDR3 spans 15 residues. CDR1 and CDR2 (germline): MGHRA, YSYEKL. CDR3 residues: CASRLTSGGTDTQYF. Written as DNA, the CDR3 is TGCGCCAGCAGGTTGACTAGCGGGGGCACAGATACGCAGTATTTT.

The chain is built from TRBV7-9 and TRBJ2-1, with 8 bases lining up with TRBD2. The CDR3 contains 15 residues. V was clipped by 0 bases and J by 3 bases; unmatched bases: 1. From germline, CDR1 is SEHNR and CDR2 FQNEAQ (reference sequence). This chain's CDR3 is CASSLASGDYNEQFF. The CDR3 coding sequence is TGTGCCAGCAGCTTAGCTAGCGGGGACTACAATGAGCAGTTCTTC.

The rearrangement links TRBV29-1 to TRBJ2-3, with D possibly matching TRBD2 (5 bases). Germline V gene data show CDR1 as SQVTM and CDR2 as ANQGSEA. The V and J ends lost 4 bases and 4 bases respectively, with 15 bases between them. There are 14 residues in the CDR3. CDR3 in amino acids: CSVGKAVDPDTQYF. The CDR3 coding sequence is TGCAGCGTTGGCAAAGCGGTGGACCCAGATACGCAGTATTTT.

V usage is TRBV6-5 and J usage is TRBJ1-1; 7 nucleotides align to TRBD1. The CDR3 loop spans 16 amino acids. V gave up 2 bases and J gave up 1 base; unmatched junction bases: 7. Germline-derived CDR1 and CDR2 are MNHEY and SVGAGI. The CDR3 DNA reads TGTGCCAGCAGTTACACCTTGACAGGGTGGAACACTGAAGCTTTCTTT. This gives the protein CASSYTLTGWNTEAFF.

This clone was picked up one time. The rearrangement joins TRBV27 to TRBJ2-1; TRBD2 is a possible D gene (5 bases). V was pared by 0 bases and J by 6 bases, with 9 bases between. This CDR3 region has 14 residues. The germline V gene has CDR1 MNHEY and CDR2 SMNVEV (reference sequence). The DNA for the CDR3 is TGTGCCAGCAGTTTATCCCTAACTAGCAATGAGCAGTTCTTC. This translates into CASSLSLTSNEQFF.

This clone occurred a few times. The gene calls are TRBV9 and TRBJ1-4, with D hard to call. Germline CDR1 reads SGDLS; CDR2 reads YYNGEE. Trimming left V 1 base short and J 5 bases short, with 9 bases between. There are 14 residues in the CDR3. This chain's CDR3 is CASSVREGNEKLFF. The CDR3 DNA follows: TGTGCCAGCAGCGTACGGGAGGGCAATGAAAAACTGTTTTTT.